This TCR beta chain was captured by sequencing in a study of T cell responses to AZD1222 COVID-19 vaccine. The protocol was immunoSEQ multiplex PCR, while the TCRdb copy is restricted to in-frame clones and leaves out a portion. The sample holds 110,000 to 150,000 clones, 93% seen once. Germline CDR1 SGHVS, CDR2 FQNEAQ. Trimming took 2 bases from V and 7 from J; bases not matched to a gene: 8. The CDR3 runs 17 residues. The sequence derives from an adult in good health. This specimen was peripheral blood, taken on day 0 of AZD1222 vaccination. The chain employs TRBV7-8 and TRBJ1-4; 12 bases are shared with TRBD1. As DNA, the CDR3 is TGTGCCAGCAGCTTAAAGTCAAGGGACAGGGGGCGTGAAAAACTGTTTTTT. Its protein is CASSLKSRDRGREKLFF.